These 10 T cell receptor beta chains were all obtained from the same sample, sequenced in a study of blood T cell repertoires in COVID-19. Using immunoSEQ multiplex PCR, the repertoire was profiled, and TCRdb retains in-frame clones only, with some absent. The table shows around 260,000 clones, with 83% occurring only once. Material for sequencing was peripheral blood. The origin of the receptors is a woman in her 50s who had recovered from COVID-19.

V usage is TRBV4-1 and J usage is TRBJ2-1; tentative D call: TRBD1 (6 bases). The CDR3 has 15 amino acids. The germline CDR1 and CDR2 sequences are MGHRA and YSYEKL. V was cut by 6 bases and J by 1 base, with 13 bases left in between. The DNA of the CDR3 is TGCGCCAGCAGTAACACAGGGACATCCTACAATGAGCAGTTCTTC. Its protein product is CASSNTGTSYNEQFF.

The chain joins TRBV4-3 to TRBJ2-3; TRBD2 is a possible D gene (7 bases). Germline assignment: CDR1 LGHNA and CDR2 YSLEER. The ends were cut back, 5 bases at V and 3 bases at J, with 15 bases in the middle. The CDR3 spans 15 residues. The CDR3 DNA sequence: TGCGCCAGCAGCTTATGGGGGGGGGCGACAGATACGCAGTATTTT. The encoded protein is CASSLWGGATDTQYF.

The chain recombines TRBV9 with TRBJ1-2; 7 bases are shared with TRBD1. This CDR3 has 16 residues. The germline V gene has CDR1 SGDLS and CDR2 YYNGEE. Germline trimming cut 0 bases from V and 10 bases from J; bases unmatched to any gene: 15. The chain's CDR3 is CASSVGSGTVTMLYTF. The CDR3 nucleotides read TGTGCCAGCAGCGTAGGTTCCGGGACAGTCACTATGCTCTACACCTTC.

CDR3: CASSFGGGEQFF. DNA for the CDR3: TGTGCCAGCAGTTTCGGGGGAGGTGAGCAGTTCTTC. This rearrangement joins TRBV7-3 to TRBJ2-1, with a tentative D call TRBD2 (6 bases). V lost 6 bases and J lost 9, with 12 bases in between. CDR1 and CDR2 from the germline V gene are SGHTA and FQGTGA. CDR3 length: 12 residues. Combining the CDR3 with reference TRBV7-3 and TRBJ2-1 gives the whole variable domain GAGVSQTPSNKVTEKGKYVELRCDPISGHTALYWYRQSLGQGPEFLIYFQGTGAADDSGLPNDRFFAVRPEGSVSTLKIQRTERGDSAVYLCASSFGGGEQFFGPGTRLTVL.

The chain uses TRBV11-2 and TRBJ2-7; 9 bases fit TRBD2. The trim removed 3 bases at V and 0 bases at J, leaving 9 bases unmatched. The CDR3 sequence is 17 residues long. CDR1 is SGHAT, CDR2 FQNNGV, per germline. The CDR3 here is CASSFPLAGFSSYEQYF. Written as DNA, the CDR3 is TGTGCCAGCAGCTTCCCCCTAGCGGGGTTCAGCTCCTACGAGCAGTACTTC.

The chain has TRBV5-1 and TRBJ2-2, with D possibly matching TRBD2 (5 bases). Germline CDR1 reads SGHRS; CDR2 reads YFSETQ. The CDR3 length is 18 residues. Trimming stripped 4 bases from V and 2 bases from J, with 21 bases between. Here the CDR3 DNA reads TGCGCCAGCAGCACTAAGGTTTTTCGGGATTCCAACACCGGGGAGCTGTTTTTT. It specifies CASSTKVFRDSNTGELFF. The variable domain in full, completed from reference TRBV5-1 and TRBJ2-2, reads KAGVTQTPRYLIKTRGQQVTLSCSPISGHRSVSWYQQTPGQGLQFLFEYFSETQRNKGNFPGRFSGRQFSNSRSEMNVSTLELGDSALYLCASSTKVFRDSNTGELFFGEGSRLTVL.

This chain links TRBV9 with TRBJ2-5; 7 nucleotides match TRBD1. The CDR3 is 15 amino acids. V trimming: 2 bases; J trimming: 5 bases; junction bases outside the gene matches: 9. Germline V gene data show CDR1 as SGDLS and CDR2 as YYNGEE. Here the CDR3 DNA reads TGTGCCAGCAGCGTCAGTACAGGGGTAGGGGAGACCCAGTACTTC. Residues: CASSVSTGVGETQYF.

The chain employs TRBV4-2 and TRBJ2-2, with 10 bases lining up with TRBD1. This CDR3 is 17 amino acids long. Germline CDR1 and CDR2: LGHNA and YNFKEQ. V shed 5 bases, J shed 4 bases, and the junction held 10 bases outside the gene matches. The CDR3 region has the DNA TGTGCCAGCAGCACCTCCGGCGGGACAGGGGTCACCGGGGAGCTGTTTTTT. Translation: CASSTSGGTGVTGELFF.

The chain links TRBV4-2 to TRBJ2-1, with TRBD1 identical over 9 bases. The germline gives CDR1 LGHNA, CDR2 YNFKEQ. V dropped 1 base and J dropped 5; count of bases not matched to a gene: 6. This CDR3 has 16 residues. The CDR3 protein is CASSQATGTGNNEQFF. In DNA form, the CDR3 reads TGTGCCAGCAGCCAAGCGACCGGGACAGGGAACAATGAGCAGTTCTTC.

The J gene is TRBJ2-7, the V gene TRBV19, with 8 bases matching TRBD2. This CDR3 contains 14 residues. Losses at the gene ends were 6 bases for V and 2 bases for J; bases not matched to a gene: 6. Germline V gene data show CDR1 as LNHDA and CDR2 as SQIVND (reference sequence). The CDR3 coding sequence is TGTGCCAGTAGCATGACTAGCGACCCCTACGAGCAGTACTTC. It specifies CASSMTSDPYEQYF. Using reference TRBV19 and TRBJ2-7 for the parts outside the CDR3, the full variable domain is DGGITQSPKYLFRKEGQNVTLSCEQNLNHDAMYWYRQDPGQGLRLIYYSQIVNDFQKGDIAEGYSVSREKKESFPLTVTSAQKNPTAFYLCASSMTSDPYEQYFGPGTRLTVT.